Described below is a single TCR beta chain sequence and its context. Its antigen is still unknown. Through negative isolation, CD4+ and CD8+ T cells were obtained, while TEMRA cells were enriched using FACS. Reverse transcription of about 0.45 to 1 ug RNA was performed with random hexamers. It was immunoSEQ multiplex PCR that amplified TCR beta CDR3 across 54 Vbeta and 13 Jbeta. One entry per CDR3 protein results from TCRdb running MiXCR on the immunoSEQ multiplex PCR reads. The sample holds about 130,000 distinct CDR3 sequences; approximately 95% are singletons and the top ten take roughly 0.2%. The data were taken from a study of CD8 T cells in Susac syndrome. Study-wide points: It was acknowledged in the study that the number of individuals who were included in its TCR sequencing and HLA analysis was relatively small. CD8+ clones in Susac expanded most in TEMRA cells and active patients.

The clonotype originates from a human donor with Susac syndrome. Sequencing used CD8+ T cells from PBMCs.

The CDR3 DNA reads TGTGCCAGCAGCGCTAGCGGGAGGGGCGCAGATACGCAGTATTTT. Protein sequence: CASSASGRGADTQYF. This chain links TRBV9 with TRBJ2-3; TRBD2 matches at 12 bases. The CDR3 covers 15 residues. J lost 4 bases, V lost 3 bases, and 3 bases had no gene match. Germline CDR1 and CDR2: SGDLS and YYNGEE.